This entry describes one T cell receptor beta chain. Its antigen is unidentified. Here immunoSEQ multiplex PCR was the method, and the copy in TCRdb shows in-frame clones only, minus some. The sample has 95,000 to 150,000 clones, about 94% seen once. This record belongs to a study of OX40 agonist ivuxolimab in advanced cancers. Across the study: Patients receiving dose escalation had hepatocellular carcinoma, melanoma, renal cell or head and neck cancer.

The CDR3 is made up of 16 amino acids. From germline, CDR1 is SGHRS and CDR2 YFSETQ. Trimming took 4 bases from V and 3 from J; bases not matched to a gene: 8. Broader study findings: Fewer expanded clones were found on average in CD4+ than in CD8+ T cells. The authors also found low normalized T-cell clonal expansion in some nonresponders. Clonal expansion by week 6 occurred in CD4+ and CD8+ blood T cells (at 0.1 to 3.0 mg/kg).

The V call is TRBV5-1, the J call TRBJ2-3; 10 nucleotides align to TRBD2. The sample consisted of CD4+ or CD8+ T cells sorted from blood, taken in a trial of the OX40 agonist ivuxolimab. The TCR originated in an adult with an advanced solid tumor such as melanoma, head and neck, liver or kidney cancer. The CDR3 loop is CASSGRSGGATDTQYF. The CDR3 DNA follows: TGCGCCAGCAGCGGAAGGAGCGGGGGGGCTACAGATACGCAGTATTTT.